These 18 T cell receptor beta chains came from one sample sequenced in a study of blood T cell repertoires in COVID-19. TCRdb's table, derived via immunoSEQ multiplex PCR, lists solely in-frame clones and lacks some. Of roughly 100,000 clones in the sample, 90% were seen once. The sequencing sample was made of peripheral blood. The receptor set was obtained from a man between 50 and 59 years old with acute or convalescent COVID-19.

The rearrangement joins TRBV11-3 to TRBJ1-1; tentatively, D is TRBD1 (5 bases). The V gene lost 5 bases and the J gene lost 3 bases, with 16 bases spanning the gap. The CDR3 covers 15 residues. Germline CDR1 is SGHNT and CDR2 is YENEEA. The CDR3 nucleotides are TGTGCCAGCAGCCATCGCCCCGGGGGAGACACTGAAGCTTTCTTT. Protein product: CASSHRPGGDTEAFF.

The chain uses TRBV4-3 and TRBJ2-7; D is ambiguous. This CDR3 spans 15 amino acids. V was clipped by 1 base and J by 3 bases, with 13 bases between them. Germline CDR1 and CDR2: LGHNA and YSLEER. Here the CDR3 DNA reads TGCGCCAGCAGCCAAGCGTCGGGTCTATTCTACGAGCAGTACTTC. This sequence encodes CASSQASGLFYEQYF.

The chain links TRBV3-1 (or the pseudogene TRBV3-2) to TRBJ2-2, with 11 bases that match TRBD2. This CDR3 region has 17 residues. V lost 2 bases, J lost 4 bases, and 6 bases stayed unmatched. CDR1 is LGHDT, CDR2 YNNKEL, per germline (reference sequence). CDR3 in DNA: TGTGCCAGCAGCCAACCTAGCGGGAGGTGGAGCACCGGGGAGCTGTTTTTT. This translates into CASSQPSGRWSTGELFF.

The J gene is TRBJ1-2, the V gene TRBV25-1; D remains ambiguous. CDR1 is MGHDK and CDR2 is SYGVNS in the germline V gene. V lost 3 bases and J lost 4, with 9 bases in between. This CDR3 has 13 residues. CDR3: CASSESASYGYTF. Here the CDR3 DNA reads TGTGCCAGCAGTGAGAGCGCAAGCTATGGCTACACCTTC.

The chain is built from TRBV9 and TRBJ2-6, with D possibly TRBD2 on 6 matching bases. V was cut by 3 bases and J by 0 bases, with 13 bases left in between. This CDR3 contains 17 residues. The V gene's germline CDR1 is SGDLS and CDR2 YYNGEE. The CDR3: CASSGLRESSGANVLTF. The CDR3, as DNA: TGTGCCAGCAGCGGGCTACGGGAGTCCTCTGGGGCCAACGTCCTGACTTTC. Full variable domain (rest looked up from reference TRBV9 and TRBJ2-6): DSGVTQTPKHLITATGQRVTLRCSPRSGDLSVYWYQQSLDQGLQFLIQYYNGEERAKGNILERFSAQQFPDLHSELNLSSLELGDSALYFCASSGLRESSGANVLTFGAGSRLTVL.

The V gene is TRBV7-6, the J gene TRBJ2-2; TRBD1 matches 10 bases. V was clipped by 2 bases and J by 7 bases; unmatched bases: 10. Germline CDR1 and CDR2: SGHVS and FNYEAQ. CDR3 length: 17 amino acids. CDR3 in amino acids: CASSLNPGQGGIGELFF. Written as DNA, the CDR3 is TGTGCCAGCAGCTTAAATCCAGGACAGGGGGGCATCGGGGAGCTGTTTTTT.

This chain connects TRBV12-3 or TRBV12-4 to TRBJ2-3; D is ambiguous. The CDR3 has 12 amino acids. Trimming removed 5 bases from V and 5 bases from J, with 8 bases in between. CDR3 coding DNA: TGTGCCAGCAGTCCCTCGGTAGATACGCAGTATTTT. This gives the protein CASSPSVDTQYF.

V gene TRBV4-1 combines with J gene TRBJ2-7; 11 bases line up with TRBD2. The CDR3 totals 14 residues. Germline CDR1 is MGHRA and CDR2 is YSYEKL. Trimming took 4 bases from V and 4 from J; bases not matched to a gene: 3. In nucleotides, the CDR3 is TGCGCCAGCAGCCCGACTAGCGGGGCTTACGAGCAGTACTTC. This gives the protein CASSPTSGAYEQYF.

A single count supports this clone. The chain uses TRBV12-3 or TRBV12-4 and TRBJ1-1, with D unclear. The CDR3 extends over 13 amino acids. With 0 bases removed from V and 3 bases from J, the gap between germline ends came to 5 bases. This chain's CDR3 is CASSLAEDTEAFF. Written as DNA, the CDR3 is TGTGCCAGCAGTTTAGCGGAGGACACTGAAGCTTTCTTT.

The chain couples TRBV5-1 to TRBJ2-5; possibly TRBD2 for D (7 bases). V shed 3 bases and J shed 2 bases, with 11 bases lying between them. CDR1 is SGHRS, CDR2 YFSETQ, per germline. This CDR3 has 14 amino acids. Written as DNA, the CDR3 is TGCGCCAGCAGCTCGGGGAGGGGGCAAGAGACCCAGTACTTC. Its translation: CASSSGRGQETQYF.

The chain is built from TRBV6-5 and TRBJ1-2; maybe TRBD1 (5 bases). CDR1 is MNHEY, CDR2 SVGAGI, per germline. Trimming took 5 bases from V and 4 from J, leaving 14 bases between them. The length of the CDR3 is 14 residues. As DNA, the CDR3 is TGTGCCAGCAGTAACCAGGGTGGTAGCTATGGCTACACCTTC. The encoded protein is CASSNQGGSYGYTF.

CDR3: CASSYVQGARDEQFF. The CDR3 coding sequence is TGTGCCAGCAGTTACGTACAGGGGGCAAGGGATGAGCAGTTCTTC. The J gene is TRBJ2-1, the V gene TRBV6-5; TRBD1 agrees at 9 bases. Germline V gives CDR1 MNHEY, CDR2 SVGAGI. This CDR3 comprises 15 residues. Trimming at V came to 2 bases and at J to 8 bases, leaving 7 bases not matched to a gene.

This clone was observed a handful of times. The chain employs TRBV7-9 and TRBJ1-2, with D perhaps TRBD1 (5 bases). V was trimmed by 2 bases and J by 7 bases, leaving 14 bases between them. Per the germline V gene, CDR1 is SEHNR and CDR2 is FQNEAQ (reference sequence). There are 14 residues in the CDR3. Here the CDR3 DNA reads TGTGCCAGCAGCTTACAGGGTAATGAGCGTGGCTACACCTTC. This codes for CASSLQGNERGYTF.

This clone was seen just once. This rearrangement joins TRBV5-8 to TRBJ2-1; TRBD1 might be the D (6 bases). The CDR3 extends over 16 amino acids. CDR1 and CDR2 (germline): SGHTS, YDEGEE. Trimming removed 0 bases at V and 9 bases at J, with 19 bases between. The DNA for the CDR3 is TGTGCCAGCAGCTTGGTATTTGGGCAGGGGTCGAGTGAGCAGTTCTTC. Translation gives CASSLVFGQGSSEQFF.

This sequence joins TRBV14 and TRBJ2-1; D is perhaps TRBD1 (5 bases). The CDR3 covers 16 residues. Germline lookup yields CDR1 SGHDN and CDR2 FVKESK. The ends were cut back, 1 base at V and 10 bases at J, with 20 bases in the middle. The CDR3 loop is CASSQGIGARFNEQFF. Written as DNA, the CDR3 is TGTGCCAGCAGCCAAGGCATTGGGGCTAGATTTAACGAGCAGTTCTTC.

The chain employs TRBV29-1 and TRBJ2-7; maybe TRBD2 (6 bases). Trimming left V 7 bases short and J 6 bases short, with 19 bases between. The length of the CDR3 is 13 residues. Per the germline V gene, CDR1 is SQVTM and CDR2 is ANQGSEA. CDR3 sequence reads: CSGARSGRSEQYF. DNA for the CDR3: TGCAGCGGCGCTCGATCAGGGAGGAGCGAGCAGTACTTC.

J is TRBJ1-3 and V is TRBV6-1, with a tentative D call TRBD1 (5 bases). The germline V and J ends were trimmed by 6 bases and 3 bases, with 15 bases remaining between them. The CDR3 is 15 amino acids. CDR1 and CDR2 from the germline V gene are MNHNS and SASEGT. The CDR3 region is CASRKEGPGGNTIYF. The CDR3, as DNA: TGTGCCAGCAGGAAGGAGGGGCCGGGTGGAAACACCATATATTTT.

The rearrangement joins TRBV7-9 to TRBJ2-3, with 13 bases that match TRBD2. The CDR3 totals 16 residues. Trimming at V came to 5 bases and at J to 4 bases, leaving 6 bases not matched to a gene. Germline-derived CDR1 and CDR2 are SEHNR and FQNEAQ (reference sequence). The CDR3 loop is CASSKGLAGRADTQYF. In DNA form, the CDR3 reads TGTGCCAGCAGCAAGGGACTAGCGGGGAGGGCAGATACGCAGTATTTT.